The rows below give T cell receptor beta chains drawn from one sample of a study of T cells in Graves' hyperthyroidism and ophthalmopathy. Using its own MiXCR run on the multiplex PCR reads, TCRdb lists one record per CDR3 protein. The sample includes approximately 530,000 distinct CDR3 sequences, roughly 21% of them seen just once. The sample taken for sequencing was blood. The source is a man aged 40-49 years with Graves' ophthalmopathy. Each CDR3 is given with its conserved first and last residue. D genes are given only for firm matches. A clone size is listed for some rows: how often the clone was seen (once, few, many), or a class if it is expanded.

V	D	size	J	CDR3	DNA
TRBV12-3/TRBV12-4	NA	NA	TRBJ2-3	CASSRGLTGTDTQYF	TGTGCCAGCAGCAGGGGCCTTACCGGCACAGATACGCAGTATTTT
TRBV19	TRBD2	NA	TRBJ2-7	CASKSGINSYEQYF	TGTGCCAGTAAGAGCGGGATAAACTCCTACGAGCAGTACTTC
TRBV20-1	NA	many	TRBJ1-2	CSARDGTNYGYTF	TGCAGTGCTAGAGATGGCACTAACTATGGCTACACCTTC
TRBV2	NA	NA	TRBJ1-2	CASSPGAHYGYTF	TGTGCCAGTAGTCCTGGGGCGCACTATGGCTACACCTTC
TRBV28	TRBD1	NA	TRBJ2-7	CASTDRGSFSYEQYF	TGTGCCAGCACCGACAGGGGATCCTTCTCCTACGAGCAGTACTTC
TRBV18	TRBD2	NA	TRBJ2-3	CASSPRLAGGRADTQYF	TGTGCCAGCTCTCCGAGACTAGCGGGAGGCAGGGCAGATACGCAGTATTTT
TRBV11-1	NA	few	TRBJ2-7	CASSFRGGVRYEQYF	TGTGCCAGCAGTTTCAGGGGCGGGGTGCGCTACGAGCAGTACTTC
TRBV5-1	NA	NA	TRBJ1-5	CASSLAGDPNQPQHF	TGCGCCAGCAGCTTAGCAGGGGATCCCAATCAGCCCCAGCATTTT
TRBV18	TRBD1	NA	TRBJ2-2	CASSQTGGNTGELFF	TGTGCCAGCTCACAGACAGGGGGCAACACCGGGGAGCTGTTTTTT
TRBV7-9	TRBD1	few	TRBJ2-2	CASSLGDRHDTGELFF	TGTGCCAGCAGCTTAGGGGACAGGCACGACACCGGGGAGCTGTTTTTT
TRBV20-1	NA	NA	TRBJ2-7	CSAGRDPIYEQYF	TGCAGTGCTGGCCGGGACCCAATTTACGAGCAGTACTTC
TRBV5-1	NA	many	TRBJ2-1	CASSLGGTAQLDEQFF	TGCGCCAGCAGCTTGGGCGGGACAGCGCAGCTCGATGAGCAGTTCTTC
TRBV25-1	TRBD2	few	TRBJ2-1	CASSGTSGSYEQFF	TGTGCCAGCAGTGGGACTAGCGGGAGCTATGAGCAGTTCTTC
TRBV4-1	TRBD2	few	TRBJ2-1	CASSQDWLAGGQNEQFF	TGCGCCAGCAGCCAAGATTGGCTAGCGGGGGGACAGAATGAGCAGTTCTTC
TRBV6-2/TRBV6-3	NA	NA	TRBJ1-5	CAGRQANQPQHF	TGTGCCGGCAGACAGGCCAATCAGCCCCAGCATTTT
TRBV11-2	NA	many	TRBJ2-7	CASSLGPSGEQYF	TGTGCCAGCAGCTTAGGACCCTCGGGGGAGCAGTACTTC
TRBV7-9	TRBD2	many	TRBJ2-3	CASSSMGAGGFTDTQYF	TGTGCCAGCAGCTCCATGGGAGCGGGAGGGTTCACAGATACGCAGTATTTT
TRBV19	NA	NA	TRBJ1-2	CASNTILAEPNYGYTF	TGTGCCAGTAATACTATTCTTGCAGAACCTAACTATGGCTACACCTTC
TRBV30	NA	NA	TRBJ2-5	CAWRGTSKETQYF	TGTGCCTGGAGAGGGACATCCAAAGAGACCCAGTACTTC
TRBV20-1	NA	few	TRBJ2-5	CSARDSGPFQETQYF	TGCAGTGCTAGAGATTCGGGACCCTTCCAAGAGACCCAGTACTTC
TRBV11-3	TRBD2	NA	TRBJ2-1	CASSLGGGPSGSLYNEQFF	TGTGCCAGCAGCTTAGGGGGGGGGCCTAGCGGGAGCCTCTACAATGAGCAGTTCTTC
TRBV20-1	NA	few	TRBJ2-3	CSANPKPTFGTQYF	TGCAGTGCTAACCCGAAGCCCACGTTTGGAACGCAGTATTTT
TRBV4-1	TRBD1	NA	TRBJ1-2	CASSQAPGTDLGGYTF	TGCGCCAGCAGCCAAGCGCCCGGGACAGATCTGGGGGGCTACACCTTC
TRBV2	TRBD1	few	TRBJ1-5	CASSRAGTGLANQPQHF	TGTGCCAGCAGCAGAGCCGGGACAGGGTTAGCCAATCAGCCCCAGCATTTT
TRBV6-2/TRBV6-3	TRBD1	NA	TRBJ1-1	CASSKQGRDEALF	TGTGCCAGCAGTAAACAGGGGCGGGATGAAGCTCTCTTT
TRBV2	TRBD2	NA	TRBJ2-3	CASSSLAGGPNTQYF	TGTGCCAGCAGTTCATTAGCGGGGGGGCCAAATACGCAGTATTTT
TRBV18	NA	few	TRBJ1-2	CASSLTKTAPLRGYTF	TGTGCCAGCTCCCTTACAAAGACAGCCCCGTTACGTGGCTACACCTTC
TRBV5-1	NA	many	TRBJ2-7	CASSLAWTDLSYEQYF	TGCGCCAGCAGCTTGGCCTGGACAGACCTTTCCTACGAGCAGTACTTC
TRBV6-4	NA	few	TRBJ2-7	CASSETATSYEQYF	TGTGCCAGCAGTGAGACAGCAACCTCCTACGAGCAGTACTTC
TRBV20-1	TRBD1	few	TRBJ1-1	CSATQGGGAFF	TGCAGTGCTACCCAGGGGGGAGGAGCTTTCTTT
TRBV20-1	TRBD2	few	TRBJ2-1	CSARGSGAGGPGGEQFF	TGCAGTGCTAGAGGTAGTGGGGCGGGAGGCCCCGGAGGGGAGCAGTTCTTC
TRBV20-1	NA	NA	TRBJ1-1	CSAGRTVRGTEAFF	TGCAGTGCTGGAAGGACAGTTAGGGGCACTGAAGCTTTCTTT
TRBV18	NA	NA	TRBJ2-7	CASSPPWGHEQYF	TGTGCCAGCTCACCACCGTGGGGCCACGAGCAGTACTTC
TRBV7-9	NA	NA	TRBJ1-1	CASSPTAGSGTEAFF	TGTGCCAGCAGCCCCACCGCAGGGTCGGGGACTGAAGCTTTCTTT
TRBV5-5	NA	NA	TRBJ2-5	CASSSLQVWVQETQYF	TGTGCCAGCAGCTCGCTCCAGGTCTGGGTCCAAGAGACCCAGTACTTC
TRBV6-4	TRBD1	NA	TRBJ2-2	CASSKGQGVAGELFF	TGTGCCAGCAGTAAGGGACAGGGAGTCGCCGGGGAGCTGTTTTTT
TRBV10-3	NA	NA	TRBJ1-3	CAISENTGRGNTIYF	TGTGCCATCAGTGAGAATACAGGACGGGGCAACACCATATATTTT
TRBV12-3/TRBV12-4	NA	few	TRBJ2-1	CAIGRAYNEQFF	TGTGCCATAGGTCGGGCCTACAATGAGCAGTTCTTC
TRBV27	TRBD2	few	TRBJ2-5	CASSSSSGGAWETQYF	TGTGCCAGCAGTTCAAGTAGCGGGGGGGCTTGGGAGACCCAGTACTTC
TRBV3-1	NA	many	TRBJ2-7	CASRGPGQLLYEQYF	TGTGCCAGCAGAGGCCCGGGACAACTACTATACGAGCAGTACTTC
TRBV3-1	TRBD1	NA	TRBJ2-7	CASSQEHGQGRSKQYF	TGTGCCAGCAGCCAAGAACATGGACAGGGGAGAAGTAAGCAGTACTTC
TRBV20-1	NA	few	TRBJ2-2	CSAREGGNTGELFF	TGCAGTGCTAGAGAAGGGGGGAACACCGGGGAGCTGTTTTTT
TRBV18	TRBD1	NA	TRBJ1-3	CASTDRAIGNTIYF	TGTGCCAGCACGGACAGGGCTATAGGAAACACCATATATTTT
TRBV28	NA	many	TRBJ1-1	CASSPYIGPEAFF	TGTGCCAGCAGTCCCTACATTGGTCCTGAAGCTTTCTTT
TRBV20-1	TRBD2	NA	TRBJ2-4	CSASRRLAGTKNIQYF	TGCAGTGCTAGTCGGCGGCTAGCGGGAACCAAAAACATTCAGTACTTC
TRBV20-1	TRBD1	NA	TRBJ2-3	CSAQGAHEDTQYF	TGCAGTGCTCAGGGGGCGCATGAAGATACGCAGTATTTT
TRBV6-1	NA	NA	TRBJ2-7	CASSEGWAVQLSYEQYF	TGTGCCAGCAGTGAAGGGTGGGCTGTCCAGCTTTCCTACGAGCAGTACTTC
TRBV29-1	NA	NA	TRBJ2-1	CSVVLPAFDQFF	TGCAGCGTTGTACTACCTGCCTTCGATCAGTTCTTC
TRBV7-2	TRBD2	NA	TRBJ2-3	CASSQRQRGSTDTQYF	TGTGCCAGCAGCCAAAGGCAGCGGGGAAGCACAGATACGCAGTATTTT